This passage covers 27 T cell receptor beta chains from one sample sequenced in a study of shared clonotypes between healthy human individuals. Using immunoSEQ multiplex PCR, the repertoire was profiled, and TCRdb retains in-frame clones only, with some absent. Seen here are roughly 1,000,000 clones, about 80% observed once, and the top ten hold 0.4% to 0.55%. The sequencing sample was made of memory CD4+ T cells from PBMCs. Stated subset: CD45RA-negative fraction. These receptors originate from a man aged 18 to 35 in good health. Some clones in this sample may be carry-over from other donors' samples.

This clone has just a few counts. Other DNA sequences within the sample encode an identical CDR3. The chain combines TRBV29-1 with TRBJ2-5, with D possibly matching TRBD1 (5 bases). Germline V gives CDR1 SQVTM, CDR2 ANQGSEA. Trimming left V 2 bases short and J 3 bases short, with 10 bases between. The CDR3 sequence is 13 residues long. The CDR3: CSVERAGKETQYF. The CDR3 DNA reads TGCAGCGTTGAACGGGCAGGGAAAGAGACCCAGTACTTC.

V and J are TRBV19 and TRBJ2-5; the match to TRBD1 covers 7 bases. V lost 4 bases to trimming and J lost 4 bases; unmatched junction nucleotides: 9. CDR1 and CDR2 (germline): LNHDA, SQIVND (reference sequence). CDR3 size: 15 residues. The CDR3 region has the DNA TGTGCCAGTAGTACGGGACAGTACAGGATAGAGACCCAGTACTTC. This encodes CASSTGQYRIETQYF.

This clone was seen a few times. V gene TRBV2 combines with J gene TRBJ2-5; 7 bases line up with TRBD1. CDR3 length: 12 residues. Per the germline V gene, CDR1 is SNHLY and CDR2 is FYNNEI. In DNA form, the CDR3 reads TGTGCAGGGAACAGGGGCCAAGAGACCCAGTACTTC. Its protein is CAGNRGQETQYF.

This chain links TRBV2 with TRBJ2-1; D is undetermined. V was pared by 1 base and J by 6 bases, with 13 bases between. The CDR3 is 15 amino acids. CDR1 SNHLY and CDR2 FYNNEI come from the germline V gene. For the CDR3, the DNA is TGTGCCAGCAGTGAAGGGGTTACGGCAGGCAATGAGCAGTTCTTC. Its translation is CASSEGVTAGNEQFF. The whole variable domain, remainder taken from reference TRBV2 and TRBJ2-1, is EPEVTQTPSHQVTQMGQEVILRCVPISNHLYFYWYRQILGQKVEFLVSFYNNEISEKSEIFDDQFSVERPDGSNFTLKIRSTKLEDSAMYFCASSEGVTAGNEQFFGPGTRLTVL.

The chain employs TRBV15 and TRBJ2-1, with 11 positions matching TRBD2. V trimming: 0 bases; J trimming: 5 bases; junction bases outside the gene matches: 6. Germline values: CDR1 LNHNV, CDR2 YYDKDF (reference sequence). This CDR3 region has 17 residues. DNA for the CDR3: TGTGCCACCAGCAGAGACGGTAGCGGGAGGGGCAACAATGAGCAGTTCTTC. Translation: CATSRDGSGRGNNEQFF.

This rearrangement joins TRBV6-5 to TRBJ1-6; D remains ambiguous. The CDR3 loop spans 14 amino acids. Deletions cut 0 bases from V and 10 bases from J, with 10 bases between. Per germline, CDR1 MNHEY and CDR2 SVGAGI. The CDR3 DNA reads TGTGCCAGCAGTTACTCCGGTGGGGAATCACCCCTCCACTTT. It is translated as CASSYSGGESPLHF.

The J gene is TRBJ2-5, the V gene TRBV2; tentative D call: TRBD2 (5 bases). This CDR3 has 12 residues. The V gene lost 2 bases and the J gene lost 7 bases, with 8 bases spanning the gap. From germline, CDR1 is SNHLY and CDR2 FYNNEI. CDR3 nucleotide sequence: TGTGCCAGCAGTGAACGCAGCGGGACCCAGTACTTC. Translated, it gives CASSERSGTQYF.

This clone has a single count. The chain recombines TRBV6-4 with TRBJ1-2; D is ambiguous. V lost 2 bases to trimming and J lost 8 bases, with 24 bases between them. The CDR3 contains 17 residues. The germline CDR1 and CDR2 sequences are MRHNA and SNTAGT. CDR3 bases: TGTGCCAGCAGTGACCCGCAGATGAGAGCGGGAGGCTACGGCTACACCTTC. Its protein is CASSDPQMRAGGYGYTF.

The genes are TRBV6-5 and TRBJ2-5, with a possible D match to TRBD1 (5 bases). V shed 0 bases and J shed 2 bases, with 7 bases lying between them. CDR3 size: 14 residues. Germline V CDR1 and CDR2: MNHEY, SVGAGI. The CDR3 region has the DNA TGTGCCAGCAGTTACTCAAGACAGCAAGAGACCCAGTACTTC. Translation: CASSYSRQQETQYF.

V gene TRBV4-2 combines with J gene TRBJ2-7, with D possibly matching TRBD1 (6 bases). CDR1 is LGHNA and CDR2 is YNFKEQ in the germline V gene. The V and J ends lost 4 bases and 0 bases respectively, with 16 bases between them. This CDR3 has 16 residues. The CDR3 loop reads CASSPRQVPSSYEQYF. The DNA of the CDR3 is TGTGCCAGCAGCCCGAGACAGGTCCCATCCTCCTACGAGCAGTACTTC.

The chain is built from TRBV30 and TRBJ2-3; the D is unclear. This CDR3 region has 15 residues. The V and J ends lost 3 bases and 2 bases respectively, with 15 bases between them. CDR1 and CDR2 (germline): GTSNPN, SVGIG (reference sequence). CDR3 region: CAWSARLSFTDTQYF. The CDR3 bases are TGTGCCTGGAGCGCGAGGCTATCATTCACAGATACGCAGTATTTT.

The chain combines TRBV7-2 with TRBJ2-3; no reliable D call. The CDR3 is 16 amino acids. V shed 1 base and J shed 0 bases, with 11 bases lying between them. The V gene's germline CDR1 is SGHTA and CDR2 FQGNSA. This chain's CDR3 is CASSLGALASTDTQYF. The DNA for the CDR3 is TGTGCCAGCAGCTTAGGCGCCCTCGCGAGCACAGATACGCAGTATTTT.

The V gene is TRBV7-3, the J gene TRBJ2-5; unclear D gene. Trimming took off 2 bases at V and 4 bases at J, with 14 bases between the two ends. CDR1 SGHTA and CDR2 FQGTGA come from the germline V gene. The CDR3 is made up of 15 amino acids. The CDR3 reads CASSLGLGSGETQYF. The CDR3 DNA sequence: TGTGCCAGCAGCTTAGGTCTGGGGTCGGGAGAGACCCAGTACTTC.

CDR3 sequence reads: CASSYSLQRINYGYTF. CDR3 nucleotides: TGTGCCAGCAGTTACTCCTTACAGAGAATAAACTATGGCTACACCTTC. The chain combines TRBV6-6 with TRBJ1-2, with D unresolved. Germline V gene data show CDR1 as MNHNY and CDR2 as SVGAGI (reference sequence). Trimming left V 0 bases short and J 2 bases short, with 13 bases between. The CDR3 length is 16 residues.

V gene TRBV5-1 combines with J gene TRBJ1-5, with D maybe TRBD1 (5 bases). Germline V gene sequence: CDR1 SGHRS, CDR2 YFSETQ. Trimming removed 4 bases from V and 6 bases from J, with 23 bases in between. CDR3 length: 17 amino acids. The CDR3 coding sequence is TGCGCCAGCAGCCCTACACCGGGAGGGGCGCCGGGTCAGCCCCAGCATTTT. This sequence encodes CASSPTPGGAPGQPQHF.

The V call is TRBV23-1, the J call TRBJ2-3, with a tentative D call TRBD1 (5 bases). TRBV23-1 is sorted into the ORF group, with uncertain function. The CDR3 covers 14 residues. The V end was cut by 4 bases, the J end by 0 bases, with 8 bases between. CDR3 sequence (DNA): TGCGCCAGCAGTCCGACAGCTAGCACAGATACGCAGTATTTT. This sequence encodes CASSPTASTDTQYF.

V usage is TRBV2 and J usage is TRBJ2-3; D might be TRBD1 (6 bases). Germline CDR1 and CDR2: SNHLY and FYNNEI. The V end lost 3 bases, the J end lost 1 base, and 11 bases lay between the germline ends. The CDR3 is 15 residues long. The CDR3 nucleotides read TGTGCCAGCAGTGACGGGGACAAACGCACAGATACGCAGTATTTT. This sequence encodes CASSDGDKRTDTQYF.

This clone showed up just a few times. The chain's CDR3 is CASSLDQGLNYGYTF. The CDR3 region has the DNA TGCGCCAGCAGCTTGGACCAGGGACTTAACTATGGCTACACCTTC. This chain uses TRBV5-1 with TRBJ1-2; the D gene is possibly TRBD1 (5 bases). The CDR3 contains 15 residues. The ends were cut back, 0 bases at V and 1 base at J, with 10 bases in the middle. Germline-derived CDR1 and CDR2 are SGHRS and YFSETQ.

The chain uses TRBV5-1 and TRBJ2-2, with D perhaps assigned TRBD1 or TRBD2 (5 bases each). V shed 4 bases and J shed 3 bases, with 10 bases lying between them. Germline lookup yields CDR1 SGHRS and CDR2 YFSETQ. The CDR3 is 14 amino acids. DNA for the CDR3: TGCGCCAGCAGCCCGGGACGGGACACCGGGGAGCTGTTTTTT. It yields the protein CASSPGRDTGELFF.

This clone came up once. The chain links TRBV27 to TRBJ1-5; maybe TRBD1 (5 bases). The V and J ends lost 6 bases and 0 bases respectively, with 12 bases between them. Germline CDR1 reads MNHEY; CDR2 reads SMNVEV (reference sequence). The CDR3 loop spans 15 amino acids. For the CDR3, the DNA is TGTGCCAGCAGAACAGGAGGCTATAGCAATCAGCCCCAGCATTTT. Residues: CASRTGGYSNQPQHF.

This clone was recorded many times. CDR3 bases: TGTGCCAGCTCACCTCTCGGTGGACAGCCCCAGCATTTT. It translates to CASSPLGGQPQHF. The V and J genes are TRBV18 and TRBJ1-5, with no clear D. With 3 bases removed from V and 7 bases from J, the gap between germline ends came to 10 bases. The germline V gene has CDR1 KGHSH and CDR2 LQKENI. The CDR3 length is 13 residues.

This chain uses TRBV6-4 with TRBJ1-2; D is undetermined. This CDR3 contains 15 residues. The germline V and J ends were trimmed by 0 bases and 7 bases, with 15 bases remaining between them. Per the germline V gene, CDR1 is MRHNA and CDR2 is SNTAGT. The CDR3: CASSDSKAPPCGYTF. The CDR3 DNA is TGTGCCAGCAGTGACTCGAAGGCCCCCCCTTGTGGCTACACCTTC.

The CDR3 is CASSRAGGTYEQYF. CDR3 bases: TGTGCCAGCAGTAGGGCAGGGGGGACGTACGAGCAGTACTTC. J is TRBJ2-7 and V is TRBV6-1; maybe TRBD1 (7 bases). The CDR3 contains 14 residues. V lost 5 bases and J lost 4, with 15 bases in between. Germline assignment: CDR1 MNHNS and CDR2 SASEGT.

The rearrangement links TRBV11-2 to TRBJ2-1, with no clear D. This CDR3 spans 13 amino acids. CDR1 and CDR2 (germline): SGHAT, FQNNGV. V lost 2 bases and J 3 bases, leaving 5 bases between the germline ends. The CDR3, as DNA: TGTGCCAGCAGCTTAAGCAGCTACAATGAGCAGTTCTTC. Translating gives CASSLSSYNEQFF. Full variable domain (rest looked up from reference TRBV11-2 and TRBJ2-1): EAGVAQSPRYKIIEKRQSVAFWCNPISGHATLYWYQQILGQGPKLLIQFQNNGVVDDSQLPKDRFSAERLKGVDSTLKIQPAKLEDSAVYLCASSLSSYNEQFFGPGTRLTVL.

This clone occurred a few times. This chain joins TRBV28 and TRBJ2-3; D is unclear. There are 13 residues in the CDR3. The germline CDR1 and CDR2 sequences are MDHEN and SYDVKM. The V end lost 6 bases, the J end lost 6 bases, and 13 bases lay between the germline ends. The CDR3 region has the DNA TGTGCCAGCAGCCTCCCCACCGGGGATACGCAGTATTTT. It translates to CASSLPTGDTQYF.

The CDR3 spells CASSPDRESPYTF. CDR3 nucleotide sequence: TGTGCCAGCAGCCCGGACAGGGAAAGTCCTTACACCTTC. The V call is TRBV7-3, the J call TRBJ1-2; 8 bases are a match to TRBD1. The CDR3 sequence is 13 residues long. With 5 bases clipped from V and 11 bases from J, the junction kept 10 bases outside the gene matches. Germline V CDR1 and CDR2: SGHTA, FQGTGA.

J is TRBJ1-5 and V is TRBV5-1, with D possibly being TRBD1 (6 bases). Germline V lookup: CDR1 SGHRS, CDR2 YFSETQ. Trimming shortened V by 0 bases and J by 3 bases, and 7 bases separated the two germline ends. CDR3 size: 14 residues. The CDR3 spells CASSLGGHNQPQHF. The CDR3 DNA reads TGCGCCAGCAGCTTGGGGGGACACAATCAGCCCCAGCATTTT.